This TCR beta chain was sequenced in a study of CD8 T cells in Susac syndrome. With random hexamers, about 0.45 to 1 ug RNA was reverse transcribed. In TCRdb, the immunoSEQ multiplex PCR reads were re-called with MiXCR into one record per CDR3 protein. The table includes about 280,000 distinct CDR3 sequences, about 88% detected once. The CDR3 length is 18 residues. Per the germline V gene, CDR1 is MNHEY and CDR2 is SVGAGI. Trimming stripped 2 bases from V and 2 bases from J, with 19 bases between. The specimen was CD8+ T cells from PBMCs. The clonotype comes from a human donor with multiple sclerosis. The chain links TRBV6-5 to TRBJ1-5, with a possible D match to TRBD1 (5 bases). CDR3 DNA sequence: TGTGCCAGCAGTTACCCCCGGGACCGTCGGGGGGGCAATCAGCCCCAGCATTTT. Its translation: CASSYPRDRRGGNQPQHF.